Each of the 8 T cell receptor beta chains below was sequenced from the same sample in a study of cytomegalovirus exposure and HLA in healthy donors. PCR primers comprised 60 Vbeta and 13 Jbeta primers. This table comes from immunoSEQ multiplex PCR, and its TCRdb copy is limited to in-frame clones, with some not included. The sample includes around 100,000 clones, about 82% of them seen just once. The sample taken for sequencing was PBMCs. These receptors were collected from a young man in good health and CMV-seronegative.

This sequence joins TRBV6-6 and TRBJ1-1, with a weak D call TRBD1 (5 bases). The germline V gene has CDR1 MNHNY and CDR2 SVGAGI (reference sequence). This CDR3 comprises 13 residues. The V end lost 6 bases, the J end lost 1 base, and 9 bases lay between the germline ends. As DNA, the CDR3 is TGTGCCAGCAGACGTACAGGGAACACTGAAGCTTTCTTT. It specifies CASRRTGNTEAFF.

The rearrangement uses TRBV7-9 and TRBJ2-2; D call uncertain. Trimming took 5 bases from V and 5 from J, leaving 21 bases between them. This CDR3 is built from 17 residues. CDR1 and CDR2 (germline): SEHNR, FQNEAQ (reference sequence). This chain's CDR3 is CASSPTLKVSRTGELFF. The DNA for the CDR3 is TGTGCCAGCAGCCCTACGTTAAAGGTCAGCAGGACCGGGGAGCTGTTTTTT. Full variable domain (outside the CDR3, taken from reference TRBV7-9 and TRBJ2-2): DTGVSQNPRHKITKRGQNVTFRCDPISEHNRLYWYRQTLGQGPEFLTYFQNEAQLEKSRLLSDRFSAERPKGSFSTLEIQRTEQGDSAMYLCASSPTLKVSRTGELFFGEGSRLTVL.

V usage is TRBV9 and J usage is TRBJ2-3; the match to TRBD2 covers 7 bases. J gave up 5 bases and V 3 bases, and 12 bases lay outside the gene matches. The V gene's germline CDR1 is SGDLS and CDR2 YYNGEE. There are 16 residues in the CDR3. As DNA, the CDR3 is TGTGCCAGCAGCGCCCGTGCGGGGGTAGGGGAAGATACGCAGTATTTT. Protein sequence: CASSARAGVGEDTQYF. Full variable domain (outside the CDR3, taken from reference TRBV9 and TRBJ2-3): DSGVTQTPKHLITATGQRVTLRCSPRSGDLSVYWYQQSLDQGLQFLIQYYNGEERAKGNILERFSAQQFPDLHSELNLSSLELGDSALYFCASSARAGVGEDTQYFGPGTRLTVL.

The CDR3 DNA sequence: TGTGCCAGCAGTTCCATCCTGGGGACACCCTATGGCTACACCTTC. Protein product: CASSSILGTPYGYTF. This chain uses TRBV27 with TRBJ1-2, with D perhaps TRBD1 (6 bases). The CDR3 is 15 amino acids. The germline gives CDR1 MNHEY, CDR2 SMNVEV (reference sequence). V was cut by 4 bases and J by 4 bases, with 16 bases left in between.

The V and J genes are TRBV2 and TRBJ2-5; D might be TRBD1 (5 bases). V lost 6 bases and J 2 bases, leaving 10 bases between the germline ends. This CDR3 region has 13 residues. Germline lookup yields CDR1 SNHLY and CDR2 FYNNEI. As DNA, the CDR3 is TGTGCCAGCAGCCTAGACAGACAAGAGACCCAGTACTTC. Protein product: CASSLDRQETQYF.

V is TRBV4-2 and J is TRBJ2-2, with TRBD1 as a possible D gene (6 bases). CDR1 is LGHNA and CDR2 is YNFKEQ in the germline V gene. This CDR3 spans 15 amino acids. With 1 base removed from V and 7 bases from J, the gap between germline ends came to 13 bases. The CDR3, as DNA: TGTGCCAGCAGCCAAGGGACAGCCATGGTCGGGGAGCTGTTTTTT. It yields the protein CASSQGTAMVGELFF.

This chain joins TRBV10-3 and TRBJ1-3; no reliable D call. This CDR3 has 14 residues. Germline CDR1 reads ENHRY; CDR2 reads SYGVKD. The germline V and J ends were trimmed by 2 bases and 0 bases, with 5 bases remaining between them. The CDR3 nucleotides are TGTGCCATCAGTGAGCTCCTCTCTGGAAACACCATATATTTT. It codes for CAISELLSGNTIYF.

The genes are TRBV6-4 and TRBJ2-3; the match to TRBD2 covers 10 bases. CDR3 length: 16 residues. V lost 0 bases, J lost 2 bases, and 2 bases stayed unmatched. Germline-derived CDR1 and CDR2 are MRHNA and SNTAGT. CDR3 DNA: TGTGCCAGCAGTGACTCCACTAGCGGGATCACAGATACGCAGTATTTT. As protein: CASSDSTSGITDTQYF.